This T cell receptor beta chain comes out of a study of CD8 T cells in Susac syndrome. An amount of RNA that ranged from roughly 0.5 to 1 ug was reverse transcribed with random hexamers. TCRdb used MiXCR to reprocess the immunoSEQ multiplex PCR reads, holding one entry per CDR3 protein. The data show under 200,000 distinct CDR3 sequences, with 90% to 95% seen just once and approximately 0.1% held by the top ten. CDR1 and CDR2 from the germline V gene are MNHEY and SMNVEV (reference sequence). V gave up 2 bases and J gave up 0 bases; unmatched junction bases: 7. The CDR3 length is 16 residues. Sequencing targeted TCR beta in blood CD8+ and CD4+ T cells. TEMRA cells were FACS-enriched, unlike CD8+ and CD4+ T cells, which were negatively isolated.

The TCR was taken from a human donor in good health. What was sequenced was CD4+ T cells from PBMCs. The rearrangement uses TRBV27 and TRBJ2-7; 7 positions agree with TRBD2. CDR3 coding DNA: TGTGCCAGCAGTTTACTGGGGAGGGGCCCCTCCTACGAGCAGTACTTC. This encodes CASSLLGRGPSYEQYF.